Shown below are 27 T cell receptor beta chains from a single sample sequenced in a study of early T cells in non-severe SARS-CoV-2 infection (dated by TCRdb to the early 2020s). Libraries were constructed by 5' RACE. TCRdb names NextSeq 500 as the instrument used. Using fastp trimming at Q25 and MiXCR clonotype assembly, TCRdb reanalyzed the public sequencing data and kept in-frame beta chains. Rows are combined by CDR3 protein, so each entry shows the most common genes and DNA. Within this sample are about 32,000 distinct CDR3 sequences, with around 5.2% of them counted one time only. Of the sample, around 3.8% falls within the top ten clones. Sequenced input: whole blood. The source of these receptors is an adult who was a healthcare worker with PCR-confirmed SARS-CoV-2 infection or an uninfected control (not recorded which).

This clonotype was seen a few times. V and J are TRBV2 and TRBJ2-7, with D perhaps being TRBD1 or TRBD2 (5 bases each). The CDR3 sequence is 13 residues long. Per germline, CDR1 SNHLY and CDR2 FYNNEI. Trimming cost V 9 bases and J 0 bases, with 12 bases left between them. CDR3 residues: CASLRDASYEQYF. The CDR3 DNA follows: TGTGCCAGTCTCCGGGACGCCTCCTACGAGCAGTACTTC.

The rearrangement links TRBV10-2 to TRBJ2-3; the match to TRBD2 covers 9 bases. Germline CDR1 WSHSY, CDR2 SAAADI. The CDR3 has 16 amino acids. Trimming took 6 bases from V and 0 from J; bases not matched to a gene: 7. As DNA, the CDR3 is TGCGCCAGCAGCGTACTAGCGGGTGTTAGCACAGATACGCAGTATTTT. This sequence encodes CASSVLAGVSTDTQYF.

This clonotype was counted between two and nine times. The chain employs TRBV29-1 and TRBJ2-3; possibly TRBD2 for D (6 bases). Germline CDR1 is SQVTM and CDR2 is ANQGSEA. V was pared by 7 bases and J by 0 bases, with 11 bases between. CDR3 length: 13 residues. The CDR3 loop is CSALAASTDTQYF. The CDR3 DNA is TGCAGCGCCTTAGCGGCTAGCACAGATACGCAGTATTTT.

This chain links TRBV7-2 with TRBJ2-7; D is unresolved. Germline V gene lookup returns CDR1 SGHTA and CDR2 FQGNSA. The V and J ends lost 8 bases and 4 bases respectively, with 15 bases between them. The CDR3 runs 13 residues. CDR3 bases: TGTGCCAGCGGGATTGCCAGGACGTACGAGCAGTACTTC. Its translation: CASGIARTYEQYF.

V is TRBV7-8 and J is TRBJ2-3, with 8 bases matching TRBD2. Germline lookup yields CDR1 SGHVS and CDR2 FQNEAQ. After removal of 1 base from V and 6 bases from J, the junction contained 12 bases not matched to a gene. This CDR3 spans 17 amino acids. CDR3 loop: CASSLGAGLAGSDTQYF. The CDR3 DNA reads TGTGCCAGCAGCTTAGGGGCCGGACTAGCAGGTTCCGATACGCAGTATTTT.

This chain connects TRBV12-3 or TRBV12-4 to TRBJ2-5; 7 bases agree with TRBD1. Germline trimming cut 1 base from V and 7 bases from J; bases unmatched to any gene: 9. The CDR3 is 15 amino acids. Here the CDR3 DNA reads TGTGCCAGCAGTTTAGAGACAGGGTCAAAGAGGACCCAGTACTTC. Translation: CASSLETGSKRTQYF.

This clonotype was seen ten or more times. V is TRBV14 and J is TRBJ2-3; the D is unclear. Trimming shortened V by 0 bases and J by 11 bases, and 9 bases separated the two germline ends. Germline V lookup: CDR1 SGHDN, CDR2 FVKESK. This CDR3 is 12 amino acids long. Here the CDR3 DNA reads TGTGCCAGCAGCCAAGAGATCGGGTGGCAGTATTTT. Translating it yields CASSQEIGWQYF.

By proportion, this clonotype is medium-sized. V usage is TRBV6-4 and J usage is TRBJ2-3, with 10 bases aligning to TRBD1. Unmatched junction bases numbered 0, after V lost 2 bases and J lost 4 bases. Germline V gene sequence: CDR1 MRHNA, CDR2 SNTAGT. The length of the CDR3 is 14 residues. CDR3 region: CASSDGQGADTQYF. CDR3 coding DNA: TGTGCCAGCAGTGACGGACAGGGGGCAGATACGCAGTATTTT.

This clonotype was found a few times. The genes are TRBV27 and TRBJ2-7; TRBD1 is a possible D gene (6 bases). The germline gives CDR1 MNHEY, CDR2 SMNVEV (reference sequence). The germline V and J ends were trimmed by 2 bases and 6 bases, with 23 bases remaining between them. This CDR3 spans 17 amino acids. CDR3 nucleotide sequence: TGTGCCAGCAGTTTAACTGGACAGTACCGGGCCTGGGGCGAGCAGTACTTC. Translated: CASSLTGQYRAWGEQYF.

This clonotype was counted many times. This chain links TRBV10-3 with TRBJ1-3; D not resolved. Trimming shortened V by 6 bases and J by 2 bases, and 11 bases separated the two germline ends. CDR1 ENHRY and CDR2 SYGVKD come from the germline V gene. CDR3 length: 14 amino acids. CDR3: CAISPTDTGNTIYF. CDR3 DNA: TGTGCCATCAGCCCCACAGATACTGGAAACACCATATATTTT.

V usage is TRBV11-2 and J usage is TRBJ1-4; no clear D. With 1 base removed from V and 0 bases from J, the gap between germline ends came to 9 bases. Germline CDR1 SGHAT, CDR2 FQNNGV. The CDR3 extends over 16 amino acids. CDR3: CASSLVTGTTNEKLFF. CDR3 nucleotide sequence: TGTGCCAGCAGCTTAGTTACGGGGACAACTAATGAAAAACTGTTTTTT.

This clonotype was recorded many times. The chain is built from TRBV12-3 or TRBV12-4 and TRBJ1-2; TRBD1 is a possible D gene (5 bases). The length of the CDR3 is 13 residues. V lost 5 bases to trimming and J lost 8 bases, with 15 bases between them. CDR3 protein: CASSPGDRRGYTF. CDR3 sequence (DNA): TGTGCCAGCAGTCCGGGGGACCGGAGGGGCTACACCTTC.

This clonotype was seen a few times. The rearrangement uses TRBV11-3 and TRBJ2-1, with 9 bases identical to TRBD2. The CDR3 is 16 amino acids. Germline CDR1 SGHNT, CDR2 YENEEA. V lost 8 bases, J lost 4 bases, and 12 bases stayed unmatched. The CDR3 protein is CASVTPSGMRYNEQFF. The CDR3 DNA reads TGTGCCAGCGTGACACCTAGCGGGATGCGGTACAATGAGCAGTTCTTC.

The rearrangement uses TRBV7-2 and TRBJ1-4; D is unclear. The germline V gene encodes CDR1 SGHTA and CDR2 FQGNSA. V was cut by 5 bases and J by 0 bases, with 4 bases left in between. The CDR3 covers 13 residues. The CDR3 here is CASSRATNEKLFF. Written as DNA, the CDR3 is TGTGCCAGCAGCCGAGCAACTAATGAAAAACTGTTTTTT. Together with reference TRBV7-2 and TRBJ1-4, the CDR3 gives the full variable domain: GAGVSQSPSNKVTEKGKDVELRCDPISGHTALYWYRQSLGQGLEFLIYFQGNSAPDKSGLPSDRFSAERTGGSVSTLTIQRTQQEDSAVYLCASSRATNEKLFFGSGTQLSVL.

This clonotype was seen a few times. The rearrangement uses TRBV7-2 and TRBJ1-2; the D is unclear. The CDR3 loop spans 12 amino acids. Per germline, CDR1 SGHTA and CDR2 FQGNSA. With 5 bases removed from V and 1 base from J, the gap between germline ends came to 5 bases. The CDR3 spells CASSGINYGYTF. The CDR3 DNA is TGTGCCAGCAGCGGAATTAACTATGGCTACACCTTC. The whole variable domain, filled in from reference TRBV7-2 and TRBJ1-2, reads GAGVSQSPSNKVTEKGKDVELRCDPISGHTALYWYRQSLGQGLEFLIYFQGNSAPDKSGLPSDRFSAERTGGSVSTLTIQRTQQEDSAVYLCASSGINYGYTFGSGTRLTVV.

At least ten counts were recorded for this clonotype. The chain recombines TRBV4-2 with TRBJ2-2; weak D call: TRBD1 (5 bases). The CDR3 length is 13 residues. V was clipped by 8 bases and J by 3 bases, with 10 bases between them. CDR1 and CDR2 from the germline V gene are LGHNA and YNFKEQ. CDR3 residues: CASEKGDTGELFF. In nucleotides, the CDR3 is TGTGCCAGCGAGAAAGGGGACACCGGGGAGCTGTTTTTT.

This clonotype was recorded many times. The V call is TRBV6-5, the J call TRBJ1-2; D ambiguous. Trimming pared 9 bases from V and 8 bases from J, leaving 19 bases between. In germline, CDR1 is MNHEY, CDR2 SVGAGI. This CDR3 is 13 amino acids long. The CDR3 spells CASHASGLRGYTF. CDR3 nucleotide sequence: TGTGCCAGTCATGCATCCGGGTTGCGGGGCTACACCTTC.

This clonotype was recorded at least ten times. The chain carries TRBV7-9 and TRBJ2-5; the D is unclear. Germline V gives CDR1 SEHNR, CDR2 FQNEAQ (reference sequence). The V end lost 3 bases, the J end lost 1 base, and 6 bases lay between the germline ends. The CDR3 is made up of 13 amino acids. The CDR3: CASSLWGQETQYF. CDR3 bases: TGTGCCAGCAGCTTGTGGGGCCAAGAGACCCAGTACTTC.

This clonotype was counted ten times or more. V is TRBV2 and J is TRBJ2-1; 11 bases align to TRBD2. V trimming: 6 bases; J trimming: 0 bases; junction bases outside the gene matches: 4. CDR3 length equals 16 residues. CDR1 SNHLY and CDR2 FYNNEI come from the germline V gene. The CDR3 region has the DNA TGTGCCAGCAGGGAGGGACTAGCGGACTCCTACAATGAGCAGTTCTTC. Its protein product is CASREGLADSYNEQFF.

This clonotype was picked up many times. The chain is built from TRBV5-5 and TRBJ2-5; D gene ambiguous. Germline V CDR1 and CDR2: SGHKS, YYEKEE (reference sequence). The CDR3 consists of 12 residues. V shed 4 bases and J shed 5 bases, with 9 bases lying between them. CDR3 amino acids: CASSPSRETQYF. The DNA for the CDR3 is TGTGCCAGCAGCCCCTCGAGGGAGACCCAGTACTTC.

The table lists this clonotype with many counts. This chain joins TRBV24-1 and TRBJ2-3; TRBD2 is a possible D gene (6 bases). The CDR3 length is 15 residues. V lost 1 base and J 2 bases, leaving 9 bases between the germline ends. CDR1 KGHDR and CDR2 SFDVKD come from the germline V gene. The CDR3 reads CATSDFRETTDTQYF. The CDR3 DNA reads TGTGCCACCAGTGATTTCCGGGAGACCACAGATACGCAGTATTTT.

This clonotype showed up just a few times. This chain links TRBV12-3 or TRBV12-4 with TRBJ2-1; 9 positions agree with TRBD1. Losses at the gene ends were 8 bases for V and 5 bases for J; bases not matched to a gene: 7. The CDR3 loop spans 14 amino acids. The CDR3 loop is CASLTGTGNNEQFF. CDR3 DNA: TGTGCCAGCCTCACCGGGACAGGGAACAATGAGCAGTTCTTC.

At least ten counts were recorded for this clonotype. The chain recombines TRBV20-1 with TRBJ2-7; D is uncertain. CDR3 size: 13 residues. V lost 0 bases and J lost 12, with 18 bases in between. CDR1 and CDR2 from the germline V gene are DFQATT and SNEGSKA (reference sequence). In nucleotides, the CDR3 is TGCAGTGCTAGAGATGGGATGGGGTCCATTAGGTACTTC. Translating it yields CSARDGMGSIRYF.

This clonotype was detected ten times or more. This chain joins TRBV6-2 or TRBV6-3 and TRBJ2-1, with TRBD2 matching over 8 bases. Losses at the gene ends were 6 bases for V and 5 bases for J; bases not matched to a gene: 9. CDR1 and CDR2 from the germline V gene are MNHEY and SVGEGT. The CDR3 extends over 15 amino acids. CDR3 sequence reads: CASRARLAKNNEQFF. The CDR3 region has the DNA TGTGCCAGCAGGGCGAGACTAGCGAAAAACAATGAGCAGTTCTTC.

Many counts were recorded for this clonotype. The V and J genes are TRBV20-1 and TRBJ2-7; maybe TRBD2 (5 bases). Trimming stripped 3 bases from V and 7 bases from J, with 16 bases between. Germline CDR1 and CDR2: DFQATT and SNEGSKA (reference sequence). The CDR3 is 13 amino acids. The CDR3 DNA is TGCAGTGCTAGTTATCGGCACTCGGGGGAGCAGTACTTC. It encodes CSASYRHSGEQYF.

This clonotype was recorded at least ten times. This rearrangement joins TRBV5-6 to TRBJ2-5, with 10 bases matching TRBD2. This CDR3 spans 18 amino acids. Germline V gives CDR1 SGHDT, CDR2 YYEEEE. J was trimmed by 4 bases and V by 4 bases; bases with no gene match: 16. The CDR3 loop reads CASSPDRSGRAQRETQYF. The CDR3 DNA follows: TGTGCCAGCAGCCCGGATAGGAGCGGGAGGGCCCAACGAGAGACCCAGTACTTC.

This clonotype was recorded at least ten times. V gene TRBV27 combines with J gene TRBJ1-4; a weak D match, TRBD1 (5 bases). Trimming stripped 4 bases from V and 8 bases from J, with 17 bases between. The CDR3 length is 15 residues. Germline V gives CDR1 MNHEY, CDR2 SMNVEV (reference sequence). The CDR3 sequence: CASSSGTASREKLFF. The CDR3, as DNA: TGTGCCAGCAGTTCAGGGACCGCCTCTCGCGAAAAACTGTTTTTT.